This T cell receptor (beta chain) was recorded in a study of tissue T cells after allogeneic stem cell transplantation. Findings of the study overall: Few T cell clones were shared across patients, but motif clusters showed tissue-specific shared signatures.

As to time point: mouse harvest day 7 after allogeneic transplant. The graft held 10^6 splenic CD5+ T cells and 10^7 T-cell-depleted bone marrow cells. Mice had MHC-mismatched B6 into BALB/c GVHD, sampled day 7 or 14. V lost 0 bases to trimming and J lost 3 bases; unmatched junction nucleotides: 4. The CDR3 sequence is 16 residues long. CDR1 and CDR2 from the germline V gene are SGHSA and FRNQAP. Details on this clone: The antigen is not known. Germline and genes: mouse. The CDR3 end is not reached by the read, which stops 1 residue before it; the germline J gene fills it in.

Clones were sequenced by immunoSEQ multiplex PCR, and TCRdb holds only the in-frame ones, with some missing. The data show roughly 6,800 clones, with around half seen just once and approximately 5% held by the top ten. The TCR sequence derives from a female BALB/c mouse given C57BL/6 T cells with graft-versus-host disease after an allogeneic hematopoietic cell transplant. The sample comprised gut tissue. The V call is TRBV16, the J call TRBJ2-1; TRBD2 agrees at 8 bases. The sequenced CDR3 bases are TGTGCAAGCAGCTTAGACGGACTGGGCATCTATGCTGAGCAGTTC. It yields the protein CASSLDGLGIYAEQF. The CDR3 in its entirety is CASSLDGLGIYAEQFF.